The next 31 T cell receptor beta chains were all read from a single sample in a study of cytomegalovirus exposure and HLA in healthy donors. A multiplex PCR was run with 60 Vbeta primers and 13 Jbeta primers. Profiled with immunoSEQ multiplex PCR; TCRdb holds only in-frame clones, not every one. This table has roughly 180,000 clones, 9.5% appearing once. Sample: PBMCs. These receptors were collected from a woman in her 30s in good health and CMV-seropositive.

The CDR3 reads CASSGNTDRMNTEAFF. As DNA, the CDR3 is TGTGCCAGCAGTGGAAATACGGACAGGATGAACACTGAAGCTTTCTTT. The rearrangement links TRBV6-1 to TRBJ1-1, with 7 bases lining up with TRBD1. V was clipped by 4 bases and J by 0 bases; unmatched bases: 8. Germline loops: CDR1 MNHNS, CDR2 SASEGT. There are 16 residues in the CDR3.

The rearrangement joins TRBV5-1 to TRBJ2-7; TRBD2 aligns across 9 bases. This CDR3 is 15 amino acids long. Per germline, CDR1 SGHRS and CDR2 YFSETQ. The V segment lost 0 bases and the J segment 0 bases; nucleotides outside the gene matches: 1. The CDR3 here is CASSLGLADSYEQYF. In nucleotides, the CDR3 is TGCGCCAGCAGCTTGGGACTAGCGGACTCCTACGAGCAGTACTTC.

This chain uses TRBV5-1 with TRBJ1-1; D remains ambiguous. V was trimmed by 4 bases and J by 1 base, leaving 14 bases between them. Germline loops: CDR1 SGHRS, CDR2 YFSETQ. CDR3 size: 15 residues. The CDR3: CASSLLTPSNTEAFF. DNA of the CDR3: TGCGCCAGCAGCCTCTTGACACCCTCGAACACTGAAGCTTTCTTT. Complete variable domain (other parts from reference TRBV5-1 and TRBJ1-1): KAGVTQTPRYLIKTRGQQVTLSCSPISGHRSVSWYQQTPGQGLQFLFEYFSETQRNKGNFPGRFSGRQFSNSRSEMNVSTLELGDSALYLCASSLLTPSNTEAFFGQGTRLTVV.

This clone has more than one count but fewer than ten. V usage is TRBV18 and J usage is TRBJ1-1; TRBD1 matches at 8 bases. Unmatched junction bases numbered 8, after V lost 5 bases and J lost 3 bases. The CDR3 totals 15 residues. Germline CDR1 KGHSH, CDR2 LQKENI. The DNA of the CDR3 is TGTGCCAGCTCAGAATATCAGGGGGCAGACACTGAAGCTTTCTTT. It specifies CASSEYQGADTEAFF.

The genes are TRBV7-9 and TRBJ2-5; the D gene is possibly TRBD2 (6 bases). Trimming removed 7 bases from V and 1 base from J, with 10 bases in between. CDR1 and CDR2 (germline): SEHNR, FQNEAQ (reference sequence). The CDR3 is 13 amino acids. DNA of the CDR3: TGTGCCAGCACCCCGCGGGGCCAAGAGACCCAGTACTTC. Translating gives CASTPRGQETQYF.

The chain uses TRBV7-6 and TRBJ2-2, with a weak D call TRBD1 (6 bases). With 5 bases removed from V and 1 base from J, the gap between germline ends came to 17 bases. The CDR3 runs to 17 residues. Germline V gene data show CDR1 as SGHVS and CDR2 as FNYEAQ. CDR3 coding DNA: TGTGCCAGCAGCCCTGATATGGGGACACTGAACACCGGGGAGCTGTTTTTT. It translates to CASSPDMGTLNTGELFF.

This clone was detected only a few times. The rearrangement uses TRBV7-9 and TRBJ2-5; 8 bases are shared with TRBD1. This CDR3 region has 17 residues. V shed 5 bases and J 4 bases; nucleotides not matched to a gene: 15. Germline V gene lookup returns CDR1 SEHNR and CDR2 FQNEAQ (reference sequence). In DNA form, the CDR3 reads TGTGCCAGCAGCGGACGCTCACAGGGGGATATAGGAGAGACCCAGTACTTC. Its translation is CASSGRSQGDIGETQYF.

This clone was found a few times. The chain combines TRBV7-2 with TRBJ2-1; maybe TRBD1 (7 bases). V lost 1 base, J lost 7 bases, and 20 bases lay in between. Germline loops: CDR1 SGHTA, CDR2 FQGNSA. This CDR3 spans 17 amino acids. This chain's CDR3 is CASSLEGAGLSGNEQFF. DNA of the CDR3: TGTGCCAGCAGCTTAGAGGGGGCGGGATTATCGGGTAATGAGCAGTTCTTC.

The chain links TRBV6-6 to TRBJ1-2, with unresolved D. The V end lost 10 bases, the J end lost 5 bases, and 17 bases lay between the germline ends. Germline lookup yields CDR1 MNHNY and CDR2 SVGAGI (reference sequence). The CDR3 consists of 13 residues. CDR3: CAISTSQKYGYTF. The CDR3 DNA follows: TGTGCCATATCCACCTCTCAGAAGTATGGCTACACCTTC.

There are a few counts of this clone. The chain employs TRBV18 and TRBJ2-2; TRBD1 is a possible D gene (6 bases). From germline, CDR1 is KGHSH and CDR2 LQKENI. The V and J ends lost 3 bases and 3 bases respectively, with 14 bases between them. The CDR3 covers 16 residues. In nucleotides, the CDR3 is TGTGCCAGCTCACCCCCCGGGACACCAGACACCGGGGAGCTGTTTTTT. Its protein is CASSPPGTPDTGELFF.

J is TRBJ1-2 and V is TRBV11-2, with 8 bases that match TRBD1. With 0 bases clipped from V and 4 bases from J, the junction kept 4 bases outside the gene matches. This CDR3 contains 15 residues. Germline CDR1 is SGHAT and CDR2 is FQNNGV. CDR3 sequence (DNA): TGTGCCAGCAGCTTAGAACAGGGGGAGCCCTATGGCTACACCTTC. It yields the protein CASSLEQGEPYGYTF.

The CDR3 DNA sequence: TGTGCCAGCAGAGCAAGACAGGGGGAGCAGTACTTC. Translating it yields CASRARQGEQYF. V gene TRBV13 combines with J gene TRBJ2-7, with 8 bases matching TRBD1. The CDR3 covers 12 residues. Germline CDR1 and CDR2: PRHDT and FYEKMQ (reference sequence). V lost 6 bases and J lost 7; bases outside the gene matches: 5.

The genes are TRBV6-1 and TRBJ2-2, with TRBD2 matching 10 bases. Losses at the gene ends were 10 bases for V and 6 bases for J; bases not matched to a gene: 8. The CDR3 is 14 amino acids. CDR1 is MNHNS, CDR2 SASEGT, per germline. The CDR3 loop reads CAIPGLALPGELFF. The DNA of the CDR3 is TGTGCCATTCCGGGACTAGCGTTACCCGGGGAGCTGTTTTTT.

The rearrangement uses TRBV7-9 and TRBJ2-1; maybe TRBD2 (5 bases). This CDR3 contains 15 residues. With 5 bases removed from V and 8 bases from J, the gap between germline ends came to 19 bases. Per the germline V gene, CDR1 is SEHNR and CDR2 is FQNEAQ (reference sequence). The DNA for the CDR3 is TGTGCCAGCAGCCCTCTGCACGGGGTCAGCTATGAGCAGTTCTTC. Amino acids: CASSPLHGVSYEQFF.

This clone occurred a few times. The J gene is TRBJ2-3, the V gene TRBV6-5, with 7 bases fitting TRBD2. The V gene end was trimmed by 4 bases and the J gene end by 6 bases; junction bases not matched to a gene: 1. CDR3 length: 12 residues. From germline, CDR1 is MNHEY and CDR2 SVGAGI. CDR3 residues: CASSSLADTQYF. The DNA for the CDR3 is TGTGCCAGCAGTTCACTAGCGGATACGCAGTATTTT.

This clone showed up just a few times. The chain carries TRBV5-1 and TRBJ1-2, with 11 bases identical to TRBD1. From germline, CDR1 is SGHRS and CDR2 YFSETQ. V dropped 0 bases and J dropped 4; count of bases not matched to a gene: 8. The CDR3 consists of 17 residues. CDR3 in amino acids: CASSLDPGQGVGYGYTF. Here the CDR3 DNA reads TGCGCCAGCAGCTTGGACCCGGGACAGGGGGTCGGCTATGGCTACACCTTC.

This clone was counted between two and nine times. The chain is built from TRBV6-6 and TRBJ2-7; a weak D match, TRBD1 (6 bases). Looked up from germline, CDR1 is MNHNY and CDR2 is SVGAGI (reference sequence). The CDR3 extends over 11 amino acids. The V end lost 7 bases, the J end lost 3 bases, and 7 bases lay between the germline ends. Written as DNA, the CDR3 is TGTGCCAGCACACAGGGCTACGAGCAGTACTTC. Its protein product is CASTQGYEQYF.

This clone was detected a few times. The chain links TRBV5-1 to TRBJ2-7, with 10 bases lining up with TRBD2. The V and J ends lost 1 base and 6 bases, in that order; junction bases with no gene match: 13. Looked up from germline, CDR1 is SGHRS and CDR2 is YFSETQ. The CDR3 has 17 amino acids. The CDR3 loop is CASSLNPLGSGRSEQYF. The CDR3 DNA reads as TGCGCCAGCAGCTTGAATCCTCTGGGTAGCGGGAGGTCCGAGCAGTACTTC.

There are a few counts of this clone. The rearrangement joins TRBV19 to TRBJ1-1, with 8 bases lining up with TRBD1. The V gene's germline CDR1 is LNHDA and CDR2 SQIVND (reference sequence). Trimming took 9 bases from V and 1 from J; bases not matched to a gene: 10. This CDR3 region has 15 residues. Here the CDR3 DNA reads TGTGCCAGCGGACCTTGGGACAGGACGAACACTGAAGCTTTCTTT. Translation gives CASGPWDRTNTEAFF.

This clone was detected only a few times. The DNA of the CDR3 is TGTGCCAGCAGCGACGGAGACTTTGGTGGCCGAGCGCAGTACTTC. It translates to CASSDGDFGGRAQYF. The V gene is TRBV14, the J gene TRBJ2-7; D is unclear. V was clipped by 5 bases and J by 9 bases, with 23 bases between them. Germline assignment: CDR1 SGHDN and CDR2 FVKESK. The CDR3 runs to 15 residues.

The chain uses TRBV7-9 and TRBJ2-3; no firm D call. This CDR3 region has 12 residues. The germline V gene has CDR1 SEHNR and CDR2 FQNEAQ (reference sequence). V lost 5 bases to trimming and J lost 8 bases, with 11 bases between them. This CDR3 reads CASSPPSGTQYF. In nucleotides, the CDR3 is TGTGCCAGCAGCCCCCCCTCGGGTACGCAGTATTTT. The full variable domain, with the rest looked up from reference TRBV7-9 and TRBJ2-3, is DTGVSQNPRHKITKRGQNVTFRCDPISEHNRLYWYRQTLGQGPEFLTYFQNEAQLEKSRLLSDRFSAERPKGSFSTLEIQRTEQGDSAMYLCASSPPSGTQYFGPGTRLTVL.

To note about this clone: Other DNA sequences of this sample code for an identical CDR3. The CDR3 loop reads CASSTSGGTGEQYF. CDR3 sequence (DNA): TGTGCCAGTAGTACCAGCGGGGGGACTGGCGAGCAGTACTTC. The genes are TRBV19 and TRBJ2-7, with 9 bases lining up with TRBD2. The germline CDR1 and CDR2 sequences are LNHDA and SQIVND (reference sequence). V dropped 4 bases and J dropped 6; count of bases not matched to a gene: 7. This CDR3 is built from 14 residues.

This clone was observed a few times. The chain couples TRBV4-2 to TRBJ1-5; 8 bases are a match to TRBD1. The trim removed 2 bases at V and 7 bases at J, leaving 7 bases unmatched. Germline V gene lookup returns CDR1 LGHNA and CDR2 YNFKEQ. The CDR3 sequence is 15 residues long. This CDR3 is CASSQPDRERQPQHF. CDR3 nucleotide sequence: TGTGCCAGCAGCCAACCGGACAGGGAAAGGCAGCCCCAGCATTTT.

This clone has just a few counts. The rearrangement joins TRBV5-1 to TRBJ2-5, with 9 bases matching TRBD2. The better agreement between TRBJ2-7 and the DNA end casts doubt on the J call. The CDR3 is 15 residues long. Germline loops: CDR1 SGHRS, CDR2 YFSETQ. CDR3 coding DNA: TGCGCCAGCAGCTTGGCCGGGACTAGCAACTACGAGCAGTACTTC. Translation gives CASSLAGTSNYEQYF.

This sequence joins TRBV2 and TRBJ2-3; D not resolved. CDR1 is SNHLY and CDR2 is FYNNEI in the germline V gene. The length of the CDR3 is 12 residues. V was trimmed by 9 bases and J by 0 bases, leaving 7 bases between them. The CDR3 DNA follows: TGTGCCAGTGCGCTGAGCACAGATACGCAGTATTTT. It is translated as CASALSTDTQYF.

Only a few counts were recorded for this clone. The chain links TRBV7-9 to TRBJ2-7, with 10 bases lining up with TRBD2. Trimming cost V 4 bases and J 10 bases; bases outside gene matches: 22. The germline CDR1 and CDR2 sequences are SEHNR and FQNEAQ (reference sequence). The CDR3 consists of 18 residues. CDR3 residues: CASSSTGGGLAGVWGQYF. The CDR3 DNA is TGTGCCAGCAGCTCCACCGGGGGGGGCCTAGCGGGAGTGTGGGGCCAGTACTTC.

This clone was counted between two and nine times. J is TRBJ2-1 and V is TRBV7-8; 9 bases map to TRBD2. V gave up 6 bases and J gave up 4 bases; unmatched junction bases: 13. This CDR3 region has 17 residues. Per the germline V gene, CDR1 is SGHVS and CDR2 is FQNEAQ. CDR3 DNA: TGTGCCAGCAGTCCTACGACAACTAGCGGGCATTACAATGAGCAGTTCTTC. It translates to CASSPTTTSGHYNEQFF.

The chain has TRBV25-1 and TRBJ2-2, with D maybe TRBD2 (5 bases). The CDR3 spans 12 residues. The germline CDR1 and CDR2 sequences are MGHDK and SYGVNS. V was pared by 3 bases and J by 8 bases, with 7 bases between. The CDR3 reads CASSDGGGELFF. In DNA form, the CDR3 reads TGTGCCAGCAGTGACGGCGGGGGGGAGCTGTTTTTT.

This clone was seen a few times. The chain has TRBV6-1 and TRBJ1-2, with D possibly matching TRBD1 (5 bases). The CDR3 is 14 residues long. Looked up from germline, CDR1 is MNHNS and CDR2 is SASEGT. V dropped 1 base and J dropped 13 bases, with 19 bases sitting between them. DNA for the CDR3: TGTGCCAGCAGTGAAGTAGTACCAGGGTCCCCCTCCACCTTC. Translating it yields CASSEVVPGSPSTF.

This clone was picked up a small number of times. V is TRBV2 and J is TRBJ2-5, with D uncertain. Per germline, CDR1 SNHLY and CDR2 FYNNEI. The CDR3 is 14 amino acids. Trimming shortened V by 3 bases and J by 5 bases, and 13 bases separated the two germline ends. The CDR3 is CASSEKRLEETQYF. Here the CDR3 DNA reads TGTGCCAGCAGTGAGAAAAGACTGGAGGAGACCCAGTACTTC.

This clone was observed a few times. V is TRBV5-5 and J is TRBJ2-2, with D possibly being TRBD1 (5 bases). V was shortened by 0 bases and J by 0 bases, with 6 bases between the two germline ends. CDR3 length: 15 amino acids. CDR1 and CDR2 from the germline V gene are SGHKS and YYEKEE (reference sequence). The CDR3 DNA is TGTGCCAGCAGCTTGGGACAGCCGAACACCGGGGAGCTGTTTTTT. It specifies CASSLGQPNTGELFF.